This T cell receptor (beta chain) was observed in a study of blood T cell repertoires in COVID-19. Looking at the study overall: Spain, Italy and the United States supplied samples that represented acute and convalescent COVID-19.

The table came from immunoSEQ multiplex PCR; TCRdb's copy has only in-frame clones and leaves some out. The sample carries roughly 27,000 clones, around 89% recorded once. This receptor was taken from a man in his 60s with acute or convalescent COVID-19. The sequenced sample was peripheral blood.

The CDR3 bases are TGTGCCAGCAGTTACCCCGGACGGAGGAGTGAAGAGCAGTACTTC. Its translation: CASSYPGRRSEEQYF. This chain links TRBV6-6 with TRBJ2-7; D possibly corresponds to TRBD2 (5 bases). CDR1 and CDR2 from the germline V gene are MNHNY and SVGAGI (reference sequence). The CDR3 length is 15 residues. Trimming took 2 bases from V and 7 from J, leaving 18 bases between them.